This T cell receptor (beta chain) was recovered during a study of T cell changes during pregnancy in multiple sclerosis (dated by TCRdb to between 2018 and 2021). About the study as a whole: The study examined how the T cell repertoire changed over the course of pregnancy in women with multiple sclerosis.

CDR1 is given as LGHNA and CDR2 as YSLEER, both from the germline V gene. Ends trimmed: V by 4 bases, J by 1 base; bases unmatched to a gene: 7. Spanning cysteine to phenylalanine, the CDR3 consists of 17 amino acids. Only the CDR3 portion is preserved as DNA: 51 bases, with reading frame beginning at the first base. Of note for this clone: Its antigen remains undetermined. Within one base of it there is no much larger clone, and no base qualities were kept.

The library relied on the immunoSEQ multiplex PCR assay. TCRdb obtained this table from immuneACCESS and retained in-frame rearrangements with V and J assigned. These tables miss some clones; where compared with another copy, unresolved V genes account for less than half of the shortfall, and the remainder is unexplained. In all, the sample holds approximately 65,000 clones, and approximately 92% of those were seen once. The top ten clones comprise approximately 3% of the sample. This sequence uses TRBV4-3 and TRBJ2-3; 11 of the junction bases match TRBD2. The clonotype comes from a female donor in good health, enrolled as a control in a pregnancy study. The specimen was CD8+ T cells from peripheral blood mononuclear cells, collected in the third trimester of pregnancy. The nucleotide sequence reads as follows: TGCGCCAGCAGCCCAGGACTAGCGGGCCAAGGCACAGATACGCAGTATTTT. Translated, it reads CASSPGLAGQGTDTQYF.